The 18 T cell receptor beta chains below all came from one sample that was sequenced in a study of OX40 agonist ivuxolimab in advanced cancers. Some clones are missing from TCRdb's copy, which holds only in-frame ones; the method was immunoSEQ multiplex PCR. The table has 40,000 to 45,000 clones, 80% seen once. The specimen was CD4+ or CD8+ T cells sorted from blood, collected in a trial of the OX40 agonist ivuxolimab. These receptor sequences come from an adult with an advanced solid tumor such as melanoma, head and neck, liver or kidney cancer.

Only a few counts were recorded for this clone. The chain carries TRBV10-2 and TRBJ2-1; the match to TRBD2 covers 11 bases. The CDR3 spans 15 residues. Germline CDR1 reads WSHSY; CDR2 reads SAAADI. Trimming cost V 4 bases and J 4 bases; bases outside gene matches: 3. The DNA for the CDR3 is TGCGCCAGCAGTGCACTAGCGGGAGAGTACAATGAGCAGTTCTTC. Translated, it gives CASSALAGEYNEQFF.

The chain combines TRBV19 with TRBJ2-1; D not certain. Germline CDR1 is LNHDA and CDR2 is SQIVND (reference sequence). The CDR3 has 15 amino acids. Trimming stripped 7 bases from V and 0 bases from J, with 13 bases between. CDR3 loop: CASTMDSGSYNEQFF. The CDR3 bases are TGTGCCAGTACGATGGATTCTGGCTCCTACAATGAGCAGTTCTTC.

The V and J genes are TRBV5-1 and TRBJ2-2; TRBD1 matches 7 bases. V lost 3 bases and J lost 5; bases outside the gene matches: 10. CDR3 length: 16 amino acids. Germline V CDR1 and CDR2: SGHRS, YFSETQ. The CDR3 reads CASSYGTEVPTGELFF. The CDR3 DNA reads TGCGCCAGCAGCTACGGGACAGAGGTACCTACCGGGGAGCTGTTTTTT.

The V gene is TRBV28, the J gene TRBJ2-5, with D possibly TRBD1 on 6 matching bases. The CDR3 loop spans 15 amino acids. Germline CDR1 is MDHEN and CDR2 is SYDVKM. V lost 5 bases to trimming and J lost 5 bases, with 18 bases between them. The CDR3 sequence: CASSERTAKVETQYF. The CDR3 DNA follows: TGTGCCAGCAGTGAAAGGACAGCCAAAGTTGAGACCCAGTACTTC.

The chain couples TRBV29-1 to TRBJ1-1, with D tentatively TRBD1 (6 bases). Germline assignment: CDR1 SQVTM and CDR2 ANQGSEA. The germline V and J ends were trimmed by 7 bases and 1 base, with 13 bases remaining between them. The CDR3 covers 13 residues. CDR3 sequence: CSATGDTNTEAFF. The CDR3 region has the DNA TGCAGCGCTACCGGGGACACGAACACTGAAGCTTTCTTT.

The rearrangement links TRBV6-5 to TRBJ1-2; D is possibly TRBD1 (5 bases). Trimming took off 6 bases at V and 4 bases at J, with 9 bases between the two ends. Per germline, CDR1 MNHEY and CDR2 SVGAGI. The CDR3 consists of 12 residues. CDR3 nucleotides: TGTGCCAGCAGCCCCGACAGCTATGGCTACACCTTC. It codes for CASSPDSYGYTF.

This clone turned up a few times. The CDR3 nucleotides read TGTGCCTGGTCGTGGAGCGCCTACGAGCAGTACTTC. Translation gives CAWSWSAYEQYF. The V gene is TRBV30, the J gene TRBJ2-7; unclear D gene. The CDR3 is 12 residues long. V was shortened by 5 bases and J by 2 bases, with 10 bases between the two germline ends. Germline CDR1 and CDR2: GTSNPN and SVGIG (reference sequence).

This chain connects TRBV6-5 to TRBJ1-2; 12 bases fit TRBD1. The ends lost 5 bases at V and 6 bases at J; junction bases unmatched: 7. This CDR3 is 15 amino acids long. Germline CDR1 is MNHEY and CDR2 is SVGAGI. For the CDR3, the DNA is TGTGCCAGCAGTCGGAGGGACAGGGGGCGTGATGGCTACACCTTC. Amino acids: CASSRRDRGRDGYTF.

V usage is TRBV29-1 and J usage is TRBJ2-1; no firm D call. Germline V gene sequence: CDR1 SQVTM, CDR2 ANQGSEA. Trimming removed 6 bases at V and 9 bases at J, with 12 bases between. The CDR3 consists of 11 residues. The CDR3 loop reads CSVTPQLEQFF. The CDR3 DNA reads as TGCAGCGTGACCCCGCAACTTGAGCAGTTCTTC.

This chain connects TRBV30 to TRBJ2-7; D unresolved. Trimming stripped 4 bases from V and 3 bases from J, with 10 bases between. CDR1 and CDR2 from the germline V gene are GTSNPN and SVGIG (reference sequence). CDR3 length equals 12 residues. The CDR3 loop is CAWTAGNYEQYF. CDR3 nucleotides: TGTGCCTGGACGGCAGGAAACTACGAGCAGTACTTC.

The rearrangement links TRBV14 to TRBJ1-1; D remains ambiguous. Trimming stripped 1 base from V and 10 bases from J, with 13 bases between. Germline V gives CDR1 SGHDN, CDR2 FVKESK. CDR3 length: 13 residues. The CDR3 region has the DNA TGTGCCAGCAGCCAAGTTCCGTCAGGAGGAGCTTTCTTT. It is translated as CASSQVPSGGAFF.

The genes are TRBV7-2 and TRBJ2-7; D unresolved. Germline V CDR1 and CDR2: SGHTA, FQGNSA. V was clipped by 1 base and J by 1 base, with 5 bases between them. This CDR3 has 13 residues. CDR3 sequence: CASSLGWSYEQYF. The CDR3 DNA reads TGTGCCAGCAGCTTAGGCTGGTCCTACGAGCAGTACTTC.

This clone appeared a single time. The chain couples TRBV27 to TRBJ2-1, with TRBD2 matching 11 bases. The V segment lost 10 bases and the J segment 4 bases; nucleotides outside the gene matches: 18. The germline CDR1 and CDR2 sequences are MNHEY and SMNVEV (reference sequence). The CDR3 sequence is 18 residues long. The CDR3 reads CATRSIYTSGSLYNEQFF. The CDR3, as DNA: TGTGCCACCAGATCGATCTATACTAGCGGGAGTCTATACAATGAGCAGTTCTTC.

The chain joins TRBV6-1 to TRBJ2-3, with D maybe TRBD1 (6 bases). The V gene's germline CDR1 is MNHNS and CDR2 SASEGT. Trimming cost V 7 bases and J 2 bases, with 16 bases left between them. The CDR3 extends over 15 amino acids. The DNA of the CDR3 is TGTGCCAGCAAGAGGACAGCCGATCCCACAGATACGCAGTATTTT. Translating gives CASKRTADPTDTQYF.

The chain has TRBV19 and TRBJ1-2; D is unresolved. The CDR3 spans 14 residues. The germline V gene encodes CDR1 LNHDA and CDR2 SQIVND (reference sequence). V lost 5 bases to trimming and J lost 0 bases, with 10 bases between them. This CDR3 reads CASSLQRTNYGYTF. CDR3 DNA: TGTGCCAGTAGTCTACAAAGGACTAACTATGGCTACACCTTC.

Comments on this clone: One end of the junction is discordant with germline, which a read error may explain. The chain couples TRBV29-1 to TRBJ2-3; D ambiguous. Germline V lookup: CDR1 SQVTM, CDR2 ANQGSEA. This CDR3 is built from 10 residues. The CDR3 sequence: CGVDTDTQYF. Written as DNA, the CDR3 is TGCGGCGTCGACACAGATACGCAGTATTTT.

This chain joins TRBV30 and TRBJ2-5; 11 bases are shared with TRBD2. This CDR3 is 16 amino acids long. Trimming took 2 bases from V and 2 from J; bases not matched to a gene: 7. The germline gives CDR1 GTSNPN, CDR2 SVGIG (reference sequence). The DNA of the CDR3 is TGTGCCTGGAGTACTTGGACTAGCGGGTGGCAAGAGACCCAGTACTTC. Protein: CAWSTWTSGWQETQYF.

The rearrangement links TRBV28 to TRBJ2-3, with TRBD2 identical over 13 bases. Germline V gives CDR1 MDHEN, CDR2 SYDVKM. Trimming removed 6 bases from V and 4 bases from J; junction bases left unmatched: 10. This CDR3 spans 17 amino acids. CDR3 sequence reads: CASSDGLAGDAADTQYF. CDR3 sequence (DNA): TGTGCCAGCAGCGATGGACTAGCGGGAGACGCGGCAGATACGCAGTATTTT.